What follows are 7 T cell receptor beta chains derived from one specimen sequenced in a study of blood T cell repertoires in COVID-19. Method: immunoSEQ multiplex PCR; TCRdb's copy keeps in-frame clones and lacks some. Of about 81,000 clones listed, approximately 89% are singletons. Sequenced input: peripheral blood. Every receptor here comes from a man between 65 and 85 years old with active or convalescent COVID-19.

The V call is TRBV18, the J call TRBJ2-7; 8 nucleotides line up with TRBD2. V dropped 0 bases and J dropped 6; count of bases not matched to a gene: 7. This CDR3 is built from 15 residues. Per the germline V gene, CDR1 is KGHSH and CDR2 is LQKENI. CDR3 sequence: CASSPPGAGVLEQYF. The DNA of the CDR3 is TGTGCCAGCTCACCACCCGGAGCGGGGGTCCTCGAGCAGTACTTC.

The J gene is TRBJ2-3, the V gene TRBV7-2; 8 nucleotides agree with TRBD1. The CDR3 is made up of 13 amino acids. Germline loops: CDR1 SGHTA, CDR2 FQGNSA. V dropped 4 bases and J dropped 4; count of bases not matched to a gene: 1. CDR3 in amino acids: CASSSGGPDTQYF. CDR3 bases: TGTGCCAGCAGCTCAGGGGGCCCAGATACGCAGTATTTT.

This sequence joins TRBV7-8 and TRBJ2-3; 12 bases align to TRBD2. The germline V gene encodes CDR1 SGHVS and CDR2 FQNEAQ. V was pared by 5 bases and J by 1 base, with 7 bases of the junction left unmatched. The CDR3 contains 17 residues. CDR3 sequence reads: CASSAPLAGGGTDTQYF. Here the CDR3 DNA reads TGTGCCAGCAGCGCCCCACTAGCGGGGGGAGGCACAGATACGCAGTATTTT.

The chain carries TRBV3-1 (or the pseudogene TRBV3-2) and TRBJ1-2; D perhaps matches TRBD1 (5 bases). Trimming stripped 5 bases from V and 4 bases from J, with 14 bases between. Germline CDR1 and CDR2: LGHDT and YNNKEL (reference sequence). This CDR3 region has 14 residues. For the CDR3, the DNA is TGTGCCAGCAGCACCTCGACAGTCCTCTATGGCTACACCTTC. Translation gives CASSTSTVLYGYTF.

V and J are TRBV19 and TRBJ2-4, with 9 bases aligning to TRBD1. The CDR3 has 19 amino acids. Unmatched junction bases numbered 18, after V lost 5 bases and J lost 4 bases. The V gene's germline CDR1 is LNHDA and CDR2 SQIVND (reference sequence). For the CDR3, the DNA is TGTGCCAGTAGTCCCCACGTTCTGGATTCGGGGACAGGGAAAAACATTCAGTACTTC. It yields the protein CASSPHVLDSGTGKNIQYF.

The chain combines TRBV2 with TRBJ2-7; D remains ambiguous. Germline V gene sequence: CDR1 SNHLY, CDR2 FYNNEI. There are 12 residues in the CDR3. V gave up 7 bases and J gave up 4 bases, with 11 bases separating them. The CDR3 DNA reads TGTGCCAGCATTGGTCGCCTATACGAGCAGTACTTC. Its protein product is CASIGRLYEQYF.

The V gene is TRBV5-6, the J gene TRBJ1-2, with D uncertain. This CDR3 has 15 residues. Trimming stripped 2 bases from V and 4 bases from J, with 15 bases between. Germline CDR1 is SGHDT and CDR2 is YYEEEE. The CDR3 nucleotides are TGTGCCAGCAGCTTTGACATCTCTTCGGTCTATGGCTACACCTTC. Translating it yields CASSFDISSVYGYTF. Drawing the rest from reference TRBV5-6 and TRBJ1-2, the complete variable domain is DAGVTQSPTHLIKTRGQQVTLRCSPKSGHDTVSWYQQALGQGPQFIFQYYEEEERQRGNFPDRFSGHQFPNYSSELNVNALLLGDSALYLCASSFDISSVYGYTFGSGTRLTVV.